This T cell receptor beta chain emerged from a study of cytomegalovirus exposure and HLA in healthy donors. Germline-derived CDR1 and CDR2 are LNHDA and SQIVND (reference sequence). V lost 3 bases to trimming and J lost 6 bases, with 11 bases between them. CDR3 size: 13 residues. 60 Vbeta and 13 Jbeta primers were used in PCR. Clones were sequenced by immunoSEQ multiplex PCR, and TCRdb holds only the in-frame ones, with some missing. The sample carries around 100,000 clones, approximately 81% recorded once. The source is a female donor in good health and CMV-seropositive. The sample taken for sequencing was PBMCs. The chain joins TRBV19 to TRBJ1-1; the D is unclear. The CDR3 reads CASSIRGNAEAFF. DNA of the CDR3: TGTGCCAGTAGTATTCGGGGAAATGCTGAAGCTTTCTTT.